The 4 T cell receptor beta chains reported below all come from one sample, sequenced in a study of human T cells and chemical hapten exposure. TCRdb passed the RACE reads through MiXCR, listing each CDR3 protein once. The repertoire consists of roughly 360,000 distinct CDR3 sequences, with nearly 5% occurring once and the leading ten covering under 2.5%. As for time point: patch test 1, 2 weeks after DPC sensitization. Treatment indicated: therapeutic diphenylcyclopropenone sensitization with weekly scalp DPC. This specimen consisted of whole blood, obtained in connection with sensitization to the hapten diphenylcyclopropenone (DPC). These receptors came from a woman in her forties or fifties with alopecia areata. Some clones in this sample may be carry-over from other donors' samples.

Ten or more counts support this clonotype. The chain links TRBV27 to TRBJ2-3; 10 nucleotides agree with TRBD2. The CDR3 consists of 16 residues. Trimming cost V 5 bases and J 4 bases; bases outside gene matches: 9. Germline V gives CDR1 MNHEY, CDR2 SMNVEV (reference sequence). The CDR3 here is CASSLVAGGPADTQYF. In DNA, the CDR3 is TGTGCCAGCAGTCTAGTAGCGGGGGGCCCGGCAGATACGCAGTATTTT.

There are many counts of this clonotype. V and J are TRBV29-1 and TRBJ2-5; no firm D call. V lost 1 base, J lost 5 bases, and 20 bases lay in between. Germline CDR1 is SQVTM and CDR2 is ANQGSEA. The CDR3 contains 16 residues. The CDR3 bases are TGCAGCGTTGAAGGGATCGCTTGGTTAGATATGGAGACCCAGTACTTC. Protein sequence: CSVEGIAWLDMETQYF. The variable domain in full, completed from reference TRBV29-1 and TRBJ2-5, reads SAVISQKPSRDICQRGTSLTIQCQVDSQVTMMFWYRQQPGQSLTLIATANQGSEATYESGFVIDKFPISRPNLTFSTLTVSNMSPEDSSIYLCSVEGIAWLDMETQYFGPGTRLLVL.

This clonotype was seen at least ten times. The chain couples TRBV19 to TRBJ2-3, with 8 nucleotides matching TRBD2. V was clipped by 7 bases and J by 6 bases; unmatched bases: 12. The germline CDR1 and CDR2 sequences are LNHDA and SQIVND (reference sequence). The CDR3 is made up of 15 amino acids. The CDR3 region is CASTDSSGGGDTQYF. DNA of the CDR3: TGTGCCAGTACCGACTCCAGCGGGGGAGGGGATACGCAGTATTTT.

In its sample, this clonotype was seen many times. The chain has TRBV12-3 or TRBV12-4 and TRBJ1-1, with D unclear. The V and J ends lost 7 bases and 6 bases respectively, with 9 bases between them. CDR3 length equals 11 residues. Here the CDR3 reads CASTNAAEAFF. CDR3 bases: TGTGCCAGCACTAATGCGGCTGAAGCTTTCTTT.